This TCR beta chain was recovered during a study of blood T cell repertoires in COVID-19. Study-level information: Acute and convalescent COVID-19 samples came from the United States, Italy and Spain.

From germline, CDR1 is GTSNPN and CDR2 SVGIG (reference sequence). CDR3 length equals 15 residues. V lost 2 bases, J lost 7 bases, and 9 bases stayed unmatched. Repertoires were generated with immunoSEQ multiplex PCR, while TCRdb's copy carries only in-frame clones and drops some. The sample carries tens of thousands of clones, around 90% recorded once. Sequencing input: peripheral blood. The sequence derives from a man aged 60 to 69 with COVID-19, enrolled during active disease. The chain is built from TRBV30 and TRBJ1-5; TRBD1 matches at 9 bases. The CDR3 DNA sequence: TGTGCCTGGAGTTCCGGGACAGGGCGGTGGCAGCCCCAGCATTTT. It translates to CAWSSGTGRWQPQHF.